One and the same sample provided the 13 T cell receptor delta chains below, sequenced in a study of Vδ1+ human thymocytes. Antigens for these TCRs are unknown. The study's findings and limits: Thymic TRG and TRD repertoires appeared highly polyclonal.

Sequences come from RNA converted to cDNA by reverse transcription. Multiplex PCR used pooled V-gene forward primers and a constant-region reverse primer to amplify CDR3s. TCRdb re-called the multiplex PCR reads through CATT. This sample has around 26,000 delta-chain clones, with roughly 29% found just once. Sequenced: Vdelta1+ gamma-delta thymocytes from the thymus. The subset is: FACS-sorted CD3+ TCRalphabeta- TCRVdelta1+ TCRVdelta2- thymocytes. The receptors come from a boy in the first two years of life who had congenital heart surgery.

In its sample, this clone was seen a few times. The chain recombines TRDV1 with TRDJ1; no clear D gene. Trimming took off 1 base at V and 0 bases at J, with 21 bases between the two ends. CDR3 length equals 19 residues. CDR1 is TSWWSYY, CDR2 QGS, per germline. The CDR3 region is CALGEPTVPSEKYTDKLIF. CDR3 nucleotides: TGTGCTCTTGGGGAACCCACCGTCCCAAGCGAAAAATACACCGATAAACTCATCTTT.

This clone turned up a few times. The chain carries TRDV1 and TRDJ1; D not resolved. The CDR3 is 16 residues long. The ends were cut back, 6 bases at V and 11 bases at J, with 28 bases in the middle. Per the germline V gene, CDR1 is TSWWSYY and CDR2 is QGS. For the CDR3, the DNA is TGTGCTCTTGGAGATAGATTGGCGGCCGAAGATGTGTTTCTCATCTTT. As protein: CALGDRLAAEDVFLIF.

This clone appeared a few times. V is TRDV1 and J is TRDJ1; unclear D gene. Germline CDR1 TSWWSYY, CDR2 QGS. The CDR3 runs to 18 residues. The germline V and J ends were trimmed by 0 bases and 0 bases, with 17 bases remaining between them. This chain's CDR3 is CALGELKSWRGHTDKLIF. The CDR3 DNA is TGTGCTCTTGGGGAACTTAAATCCTGGCGTGGTCACACCGATAAACTCATCTTT.

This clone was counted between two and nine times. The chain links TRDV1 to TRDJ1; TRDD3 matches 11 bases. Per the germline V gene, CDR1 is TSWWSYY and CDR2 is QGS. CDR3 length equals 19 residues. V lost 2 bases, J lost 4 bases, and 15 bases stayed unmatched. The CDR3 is CALGERTHPTGGYCDKLIF. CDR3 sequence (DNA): TGTGCTCTTGGGGAAAGGACGCATCCTACTGGGGGATATTGCGATAAACTCATCTTT.

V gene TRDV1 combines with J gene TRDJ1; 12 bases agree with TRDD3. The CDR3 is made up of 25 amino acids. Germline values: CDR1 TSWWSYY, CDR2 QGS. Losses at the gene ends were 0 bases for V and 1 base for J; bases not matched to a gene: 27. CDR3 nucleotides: TGTGCTCTTGGGGAACTTTGCGAACCCTGTACTGGGGGATACCCGGCTACGGGCATCACCGATAAACTCATCTTT. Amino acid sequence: CALGELCEPCTGGYPATGITDKLIF.

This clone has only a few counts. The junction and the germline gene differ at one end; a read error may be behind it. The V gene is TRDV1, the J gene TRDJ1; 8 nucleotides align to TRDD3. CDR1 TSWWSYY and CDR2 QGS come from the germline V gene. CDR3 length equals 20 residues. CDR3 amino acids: CALGALRRGYRPDYTDKPIF. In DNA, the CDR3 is TGTGCTCTTGGGGCCCTACGCCGGGGATACCGGCCCGATTACACCGATAAACCCATCTTT.

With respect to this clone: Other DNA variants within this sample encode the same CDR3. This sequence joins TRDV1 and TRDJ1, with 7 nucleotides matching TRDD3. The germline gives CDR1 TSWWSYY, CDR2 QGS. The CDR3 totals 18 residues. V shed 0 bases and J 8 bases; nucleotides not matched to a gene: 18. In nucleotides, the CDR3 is TGTGCTCTTGGGGAACTATGGGTACTGGGGTCCACGGGGGCCAAACTCATCTTT. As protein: CALGELWVLGSTGAKLIF.

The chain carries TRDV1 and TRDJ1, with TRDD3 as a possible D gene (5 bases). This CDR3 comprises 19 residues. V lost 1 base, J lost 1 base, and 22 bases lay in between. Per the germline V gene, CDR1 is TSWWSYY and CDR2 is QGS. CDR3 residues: CALGEPPFRLWVPTDKLIF. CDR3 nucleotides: TGTGCTCTTGGGGAACCCCCTTTCAGGCTCTGGGTGCCCACCGATAAACTCATCTTT.

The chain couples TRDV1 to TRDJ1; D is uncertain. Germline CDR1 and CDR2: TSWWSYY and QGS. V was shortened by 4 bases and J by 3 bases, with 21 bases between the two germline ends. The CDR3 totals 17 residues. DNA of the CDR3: TGTGCTCTTGGGGCCCCCTTTCCCCTAGGGGTGCCCGATAAACTCATCTTT. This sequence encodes CALGAPFPLGVPDKLIF.

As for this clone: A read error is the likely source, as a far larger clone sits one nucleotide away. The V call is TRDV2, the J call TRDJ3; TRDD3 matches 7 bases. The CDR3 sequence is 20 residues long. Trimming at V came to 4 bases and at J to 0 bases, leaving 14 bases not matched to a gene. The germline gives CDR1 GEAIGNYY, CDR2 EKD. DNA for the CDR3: TGTGCCTGTGATACTGTGGGGGACCCCTCGAGCTCCTGGGACACCCGACAGATGTTTTTC. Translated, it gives CACDTVGDPSSSWDTRQMFF.

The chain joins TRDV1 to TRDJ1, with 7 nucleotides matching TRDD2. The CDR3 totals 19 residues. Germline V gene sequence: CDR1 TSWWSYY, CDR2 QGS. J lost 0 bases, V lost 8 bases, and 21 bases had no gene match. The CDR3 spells CALTYYLPPGLLNTDKLIF. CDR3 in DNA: TGTGCTCTTACCTACTACCTTCCTCCCGGGTTACTGAACACCGATAAACTCATCTTT.

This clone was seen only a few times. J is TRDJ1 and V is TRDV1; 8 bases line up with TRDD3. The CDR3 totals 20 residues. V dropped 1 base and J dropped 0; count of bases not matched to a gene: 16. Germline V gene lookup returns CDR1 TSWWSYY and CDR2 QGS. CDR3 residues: CALGERESYMVGDYTDKLIF. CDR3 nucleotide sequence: TGTGCTCTTGGGGAACGGGAATCCTACATGGTGGGGGATTACACCGATAAACTCATCTTT.

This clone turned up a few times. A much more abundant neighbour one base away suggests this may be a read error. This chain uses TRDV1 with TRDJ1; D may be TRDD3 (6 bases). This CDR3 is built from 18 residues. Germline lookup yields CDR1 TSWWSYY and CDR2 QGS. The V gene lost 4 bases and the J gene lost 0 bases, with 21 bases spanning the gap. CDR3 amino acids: CALGGHGWGFGNTDKLIF. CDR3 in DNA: TGTGCTCTTGGGGGACACGGCTGGGGATTTGGTAACACCGATAAACTCATCTTT.